Below, one T cell receptor (beta chain) is given with its context. The antigen is unknown. Preparation of the TCRbeta library used unique molecular identifiers. In TCRdb, the PCR reads were re-called with MiXCR into one record per CDR3 protein. The data hold about 900,000 distinct CDR3 sequences, with about 29% observed a single time. With V trimmed by 7 bases and J by 7 bases, 4 bases remained unmatched. The CDR3 extends over 12 amino acids. CDR1 is MGHDK, CDR2 SYGVNS, per germline. The sample is drawn from a study of T-cell reconstitution after alpha-beta-depleted transplantation in children. Study-level results: Most T-cell counts and diversity one year after the transplant came from T cells that were newly produced.

The chain joins TRBV25-1 to TRBJ1-5; 7 bases agree with TRBD1. The sample consisted of PBMCs, mostly from graft donor cells, taken 360 days after TCRalphabeta/CD19-depleted stem cell transplant. The origin of this receptor is a boy less than two years old who had a stem cell transplant for SCID, so the T cells may come from the graft donor. CDR3 in DNA: TGTGCCAGCACAGGGGGACGGCAGCCCCAGCATTTT. Amino acids: CASTGGRQPQHF.